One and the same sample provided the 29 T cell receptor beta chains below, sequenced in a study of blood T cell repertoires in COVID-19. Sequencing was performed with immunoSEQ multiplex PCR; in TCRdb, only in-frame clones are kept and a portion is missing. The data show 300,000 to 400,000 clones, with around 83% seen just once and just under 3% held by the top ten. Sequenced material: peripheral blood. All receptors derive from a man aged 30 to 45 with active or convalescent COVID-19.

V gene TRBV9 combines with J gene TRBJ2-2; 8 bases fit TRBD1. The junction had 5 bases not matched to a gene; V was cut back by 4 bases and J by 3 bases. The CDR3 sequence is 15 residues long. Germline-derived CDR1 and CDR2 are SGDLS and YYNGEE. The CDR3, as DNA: TGTGCCAGCAGCAGGGGGACAGGCGACACCGGGGAGCTGTTTTTT. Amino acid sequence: CASSRGTGDTGELFF. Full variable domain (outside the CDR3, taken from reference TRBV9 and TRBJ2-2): DSGVTQTPKHLITATGQRVTLRCSPRSGDLSVYWYQQSLDQGLQFLIQYYNGEERAKGNILERFSAQQFPDLHSELNLSSLELGDSALYFCASSRGTGDTGELFFGEGSRLTVL.

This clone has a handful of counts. The CDR3 sequence is CASSPRDSNQPQHF. CDR3 coding DNA: TGTGCCAGCTCACCACGGGACAGTAATCAGCCCCAGCATTTT. This rearrangement joins TRBV18 to TRBJ1-5, with 7 nucleotides matching TRBD1. Germline V gives CDR1 KGHSH, CDR2 LQKENI. This CDR3 comprises 14 residues. V lost 1 base to trimming and J lost 4 bases; unmatched junction nucleotides: 1.

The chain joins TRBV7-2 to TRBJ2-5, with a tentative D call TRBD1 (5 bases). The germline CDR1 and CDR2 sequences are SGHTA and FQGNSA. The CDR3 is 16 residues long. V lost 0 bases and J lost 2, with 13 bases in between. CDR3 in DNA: TGTGCCAGCAGCTTAGCGGTACAGGCAGGGCAAGAGACCCAGTACTTC. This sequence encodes CASSLAVQAGQETQYF.

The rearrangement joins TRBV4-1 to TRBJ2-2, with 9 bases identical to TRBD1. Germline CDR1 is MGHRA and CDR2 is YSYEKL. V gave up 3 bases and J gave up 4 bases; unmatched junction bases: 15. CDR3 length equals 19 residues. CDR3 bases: TGCGCCAGCAGCCACTCGCGAACCGGGACAGGGTGGACCACCGGGGAGCTGTTTTTT. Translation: CASSHSRTGTGWTTGELFF.

The CDR3 nucleotides are TGCGCCAGCAGCATAGCGGGGGGCGTCTCCTACGAGCAGTACTTC. Protein sequence: CASSIAGGVSYEQYF. The chain recombines TRBV4-1 with TRBJ2-7; 10 bases are a match to TRBD2. Germline loops: CDR1 MGHRA, CDR2 YSYEKL. J gave up 0 bases and V 5 bases, and 4 bases lay outside the gene matches. The CDR3 contains 15 residues.

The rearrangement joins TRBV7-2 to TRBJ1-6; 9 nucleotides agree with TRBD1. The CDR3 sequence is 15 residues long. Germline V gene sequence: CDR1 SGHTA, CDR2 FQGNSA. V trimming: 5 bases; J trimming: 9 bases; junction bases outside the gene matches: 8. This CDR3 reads CASSAGQGTASPLHF. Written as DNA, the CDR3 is TGTGCCAGCAGCGCCGGACAGGGGACGGCTTCACCCCTCCACTTT.

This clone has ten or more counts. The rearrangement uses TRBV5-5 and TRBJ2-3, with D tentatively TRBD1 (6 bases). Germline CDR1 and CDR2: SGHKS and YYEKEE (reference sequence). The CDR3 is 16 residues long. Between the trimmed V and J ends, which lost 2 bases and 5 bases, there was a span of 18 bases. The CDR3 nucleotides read TGTGCCAGCAGCTTCACGCCGCCCCGAGGGGGAGATACGCAGTATTTT. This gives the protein CASSFTPPRGGDTQYF.

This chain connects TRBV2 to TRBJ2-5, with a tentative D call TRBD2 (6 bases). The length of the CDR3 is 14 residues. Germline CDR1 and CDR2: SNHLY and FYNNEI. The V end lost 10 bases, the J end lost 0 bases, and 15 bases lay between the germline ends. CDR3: CATGGRSNQETQYF. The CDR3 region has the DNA TGTGCCACCGGGGGTAGAAGTAACCAAGAGACCCAGTACTTC.

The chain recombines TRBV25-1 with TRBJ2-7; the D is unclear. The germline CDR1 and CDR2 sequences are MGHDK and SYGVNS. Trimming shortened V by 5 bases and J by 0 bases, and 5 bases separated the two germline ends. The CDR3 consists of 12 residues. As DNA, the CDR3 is TGTGCCAGCAGTCAGGTCTCCTACGAGCAGTACTTC. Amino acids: CASSQVSYEQYF.

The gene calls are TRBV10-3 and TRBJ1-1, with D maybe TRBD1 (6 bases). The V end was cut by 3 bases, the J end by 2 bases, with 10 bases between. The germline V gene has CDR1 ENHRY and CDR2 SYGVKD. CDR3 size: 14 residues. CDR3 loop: CAISDWGHNTEAFF. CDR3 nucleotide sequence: TGTGCCATCAGTGACTGGGGGCATAACACTGAAGCTTTCTTT.

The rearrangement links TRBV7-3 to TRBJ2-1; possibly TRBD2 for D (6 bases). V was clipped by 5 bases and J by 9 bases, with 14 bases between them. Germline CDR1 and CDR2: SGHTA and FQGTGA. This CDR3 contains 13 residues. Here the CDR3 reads CASSLGTGREQFF. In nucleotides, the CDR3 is TGTGCCAGCAGCCTGGGGACTGGGCGTGAGCAGTTCTTC.

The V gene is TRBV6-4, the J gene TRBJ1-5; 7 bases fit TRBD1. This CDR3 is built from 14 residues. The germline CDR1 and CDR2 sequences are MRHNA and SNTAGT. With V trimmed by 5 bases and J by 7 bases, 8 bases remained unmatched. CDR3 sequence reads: CASSLTGEGQPQHF. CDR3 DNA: TGTGCCAGCAGTCTAACAGGGGAAGGCCAGCCCCAGCATTTT.

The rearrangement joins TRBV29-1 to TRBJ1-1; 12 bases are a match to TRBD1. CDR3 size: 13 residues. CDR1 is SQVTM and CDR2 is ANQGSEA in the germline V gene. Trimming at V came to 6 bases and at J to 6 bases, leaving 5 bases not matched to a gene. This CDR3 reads CSVEGQGASEAFF. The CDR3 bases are TGCAGCGTCGAGGGACAGGGGGCCTCTGAAGCTTTCTTT.

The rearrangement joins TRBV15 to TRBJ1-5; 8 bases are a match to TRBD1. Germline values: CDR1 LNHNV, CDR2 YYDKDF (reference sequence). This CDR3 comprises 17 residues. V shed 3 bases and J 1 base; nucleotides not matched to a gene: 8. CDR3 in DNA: TGTGCCACCAGCAGGAGCCCAACAGGGGGGAGCAATCAGCCCCAGCATTTT. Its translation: CATSRSPTGGSNQPQHF.

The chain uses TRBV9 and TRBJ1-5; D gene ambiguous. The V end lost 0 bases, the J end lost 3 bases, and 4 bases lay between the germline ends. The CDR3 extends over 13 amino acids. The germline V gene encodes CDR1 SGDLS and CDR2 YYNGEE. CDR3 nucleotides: TGTGCCAGCAGCGTAGGGCCCAATCAGCCCCAGCATTTT. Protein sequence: CASSVGPNQPQHF. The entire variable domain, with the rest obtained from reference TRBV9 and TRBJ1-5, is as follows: DSGVTQTPKHLITATGQRVTLRCSPRSGDLSVYWYQQSLDQGLQFLIQYYNGEERAKGNILERFSAQQFPDLHSELNLSSLELGDSALYFCASSVGPNQPQHFGDGTRLSIL.

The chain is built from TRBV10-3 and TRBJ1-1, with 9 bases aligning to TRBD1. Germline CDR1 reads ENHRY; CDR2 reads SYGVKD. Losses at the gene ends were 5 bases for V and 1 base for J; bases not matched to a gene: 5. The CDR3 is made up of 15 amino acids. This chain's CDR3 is CAISRPGQGNTEAFF. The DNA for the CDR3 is TGTGCCATCAGTAGACCGGGACAGGGGAACACTGAAGCTTTCTTT.

Written as DNA, the CDR3 is TGTGCCAGCAGTGACGGAAGCCTGATAGCGGGATGGGTTTACAATGAGCAGTTCTTC. Residues: CASSDGSLIAGWVYNEQFF. V and J are TRBV2 and TRBJ2-1; 8 bases fit TRBD2. This CDR3 contains 19 residues. Per germline, CDR1 SNHLY and CDR2 FYNNEI. With 3 bases clipped from V and 4 bases from J, the junction kept 17 bases outside the gene matches.

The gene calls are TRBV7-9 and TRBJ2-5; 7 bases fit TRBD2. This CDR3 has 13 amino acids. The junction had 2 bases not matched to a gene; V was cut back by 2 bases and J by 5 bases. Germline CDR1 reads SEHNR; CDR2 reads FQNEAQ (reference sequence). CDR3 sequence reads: CASSLNGGETQYF. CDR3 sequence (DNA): TGTGCCAGCAGCTTAAACGGGGGGGAGACCCAGTACTTC.

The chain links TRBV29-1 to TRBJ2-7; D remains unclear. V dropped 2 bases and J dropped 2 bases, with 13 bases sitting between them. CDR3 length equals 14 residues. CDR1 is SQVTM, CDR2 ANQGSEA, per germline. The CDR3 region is CSVESPGRAYEQYF. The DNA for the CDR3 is TGCAGCGTTGAATCCCCCGGTCGGGCCTACGAGCAGTACTTC.

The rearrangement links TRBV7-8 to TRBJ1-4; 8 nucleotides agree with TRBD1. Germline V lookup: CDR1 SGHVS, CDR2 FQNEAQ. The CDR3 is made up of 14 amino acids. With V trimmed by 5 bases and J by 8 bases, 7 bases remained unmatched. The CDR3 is CASSRDRGGEKLFF. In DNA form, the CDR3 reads TGTGCCAGCAGCCGAGACAGGGGCGGGGAAAAACTGTTTTTT.

The CDR3, as DNA: TGCAGCGTTCGGACTAGCGGAACAGATACGCAGTATTTT. Translation: CSVRTSGTDTQYF. The rearrangement joins TRBV29-1 to TRBJ2-3; 10 bases agree with TRBD2. The V segment lost 5 bases and the J segment 3 bases; nucleotides outside the gene matches: 2. Germline V CDR1 and CDR2: SQVTM, ANQGSEA. The CDR3 is 13 residues long.

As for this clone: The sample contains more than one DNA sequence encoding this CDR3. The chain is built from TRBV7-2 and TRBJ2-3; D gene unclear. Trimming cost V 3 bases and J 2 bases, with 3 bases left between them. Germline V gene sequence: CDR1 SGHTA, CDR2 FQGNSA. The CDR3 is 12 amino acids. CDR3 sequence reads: CASSFLTDTQYF. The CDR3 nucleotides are TGTGCCAGCAGCTTCCTCACAGATACGCAGTATTTT.

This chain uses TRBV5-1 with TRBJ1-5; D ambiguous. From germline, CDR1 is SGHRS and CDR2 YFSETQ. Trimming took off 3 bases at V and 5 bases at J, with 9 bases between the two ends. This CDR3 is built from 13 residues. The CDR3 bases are TGCGCCAGCAGCTCGCGGCCTTATCAGCCCCAGCATTTT. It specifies CASSSRPYQPQHF.

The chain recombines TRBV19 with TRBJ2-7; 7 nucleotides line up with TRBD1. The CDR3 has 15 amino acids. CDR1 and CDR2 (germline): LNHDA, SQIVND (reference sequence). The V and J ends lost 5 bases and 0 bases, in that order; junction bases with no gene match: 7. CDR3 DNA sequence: TGTGCCAGTAGTGCCCCGAGGGACAGCTCCTACGAGCAGTACTTC. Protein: CASSAPRDSSYEQYF.

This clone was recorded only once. CDR3 DNA sequence: TGTGCCAGCAGTGTGATCCAAATAGGGGGCCCCTACGAGCAGTACTTC. It codes for CASSVIQIGGPYEQYF. The J gene is TRBJ2-7, the V gene TRBV6-1, with 7 bases matching TRBD1. The length of the CDR3 is 16 residues. V shed 4 bases, J shed 2 bases, and the junction held 11 bases outside the gene matches. From germline, CDR1 is MNHNS and CDR2 SASEGT.

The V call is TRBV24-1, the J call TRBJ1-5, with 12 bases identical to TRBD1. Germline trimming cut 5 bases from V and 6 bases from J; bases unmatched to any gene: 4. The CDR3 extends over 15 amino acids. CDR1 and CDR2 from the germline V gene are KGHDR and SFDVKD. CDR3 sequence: CATSAGTGGSQPQHF. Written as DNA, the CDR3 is TGTGCCACCAGTGCCGGGACAGGGGGCAGTCAGCCCCAGCATTTT.

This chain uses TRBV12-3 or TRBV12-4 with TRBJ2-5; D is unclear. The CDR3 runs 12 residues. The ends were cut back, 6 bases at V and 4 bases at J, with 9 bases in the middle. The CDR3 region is CASSRGPETQYF. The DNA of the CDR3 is TGTGCCAGCAGCCGAGGTCCAGAGACCCAGTACTTC.

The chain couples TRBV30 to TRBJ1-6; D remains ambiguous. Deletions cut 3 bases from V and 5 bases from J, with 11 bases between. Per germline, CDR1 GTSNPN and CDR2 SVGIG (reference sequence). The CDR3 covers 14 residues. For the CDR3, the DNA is TGTGCCTGGAGGCGGGAGACTGATAATTCACCCCTCCACTTT. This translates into CAWRRETDNSPLHF.

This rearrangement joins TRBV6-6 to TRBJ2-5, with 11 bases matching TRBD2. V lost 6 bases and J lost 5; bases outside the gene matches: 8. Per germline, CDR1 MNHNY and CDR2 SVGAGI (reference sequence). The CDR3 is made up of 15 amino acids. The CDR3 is CASSKTSGEGETQYF. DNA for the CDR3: TGTGCCAGCAGCAAGACTAGCGGGGAAGGGGAGACCCAGTACTTC.